This T cell receptor beta chain was profiled in a study of T-cell memory formation after mild COVID-19. This clonotype occurred many times. Its antigen is still unknown. Sample barcodes and UMIs were carried by the TCR alpha and TCR beta cDNA libraries that 5'RACE generated with constant-segment primers. TCRdb reprocessed the 5' RACE reads via MiXCR and lists one record per CDR3 protein. Found here are around 140,000 distinct CDR3 sequences, 19% of them singletons; the top ten hold about 2.1%. This CDR3 region has 14 residues. The V gene's germline CDR1 is MNHEY and CDR2 SMNVEV (reference sequence). V was cut by 5 bases and J by 0 bases, with 8 bases left in between. Regarding the study as a whole: Clones contracting across day 15 to 85 had a balanced CD4/CD8 profile; later expanding clones leaned CD4+. Of the contracting clones, CD4+ ones lay mainly in CM and EM, and CD8+ ones in EMRA. There were some responding clones in pre-infection memory, which suggested that cross-reactive memory had joined.

The specimen was PBMCs or a T cell subset sorted from them (not recorded which). The TCR originated in an adult woman who had mild COVID-19 (a few samples of this study predate the infection). Cell type and time point are not known. V gene TRBV27 combines with J gene TRBJ1-5, with D unresolved. In DNA, the CDR3 is TGTGCCAGCAGTCTGGGATATAGCAATCAGCCCCAGCATTTT. Translation: CASSLGYSNQPQHF.